The source of this T cell receptor beta chain is a study of blood T cell repertoires in COVID-19. Clones were sequenced by immunoSEQ multiplex PCR, and TCRdb holds only the in-frame ones, with some missing. The data contain under 300,000 clones, around 87% of them singletons. V was clipped by 4 bases and J by 1 base, with 11 bases between them. The CDR3 spans 15 residues. Germline CDR1 and CDR2: LNHDA and SQIVND (reference sequence). This receptor was identified in a woman aged 55-70 years with COVID-19, enrolled during active disease. The gene calls are TRBV19 and TRBJ1-3, with D possibly matching TRBD1 (5 bases). Sequenced sample: peripheral blood. CDR3 sequence reads: CASSTPGGSGNTIYF. In DNA form, the CDR3 reads TGTGCCAGTAGTACCCCGGGGGGGTCTGGAAACACCATATATTTT.